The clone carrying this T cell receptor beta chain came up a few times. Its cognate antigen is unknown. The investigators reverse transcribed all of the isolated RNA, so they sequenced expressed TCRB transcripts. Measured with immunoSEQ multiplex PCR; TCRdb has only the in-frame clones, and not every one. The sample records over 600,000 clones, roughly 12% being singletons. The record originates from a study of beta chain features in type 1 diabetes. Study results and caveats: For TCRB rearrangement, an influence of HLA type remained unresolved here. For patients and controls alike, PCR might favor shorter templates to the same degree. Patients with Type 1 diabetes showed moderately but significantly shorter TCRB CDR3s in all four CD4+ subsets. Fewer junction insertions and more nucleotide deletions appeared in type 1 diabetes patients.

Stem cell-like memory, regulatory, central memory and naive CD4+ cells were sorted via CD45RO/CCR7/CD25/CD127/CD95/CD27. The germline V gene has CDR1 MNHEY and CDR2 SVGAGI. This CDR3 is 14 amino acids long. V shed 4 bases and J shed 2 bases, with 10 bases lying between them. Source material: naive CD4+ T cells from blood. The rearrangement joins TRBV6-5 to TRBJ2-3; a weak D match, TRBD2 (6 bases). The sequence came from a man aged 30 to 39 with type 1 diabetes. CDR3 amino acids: CASSFRRVTDTQYF. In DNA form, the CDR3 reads TGTGCCAGCAGTTTCCGGAGGGTCACAGATACGCAGTATTTT.